This T cell receptor (beta chain) was profiled in a study of T-cell reconstitution after alpha-beta-depleted transplantation in children. Construction of the TCRbeta library involved unique molecular identifiers. TCRdb re-called the PCR reads with MiXCR, one entry per CDR3 protein. The sample has hundreds of thousands of distinct CDR3 sequences; under 15% are singletons. In this sample, this clonotype turned up a few times. This sample comprised PBMCs, mostly from graft donor cells, obtained 360 days after TCRalphabeta/CD19-depleted stem cell transplant. The origin of this receptor is a male patient younger than 18 who had a stem cell transplant for acute myeloid leukemia, so the T cells may come from the graft donor.

The CDR3 region is CASSFPPLAGILLAETQYF. DNA for the CDR3: TGTGCCAGCAGTTTTCCACCCCTAGCGGGAATCCTGCTAGCGGAGACCCAGTACTTC. V and J are TRBV28 and TRBJ2-5, with 9 bases identical to TRBD2. Germline values: CDR1 MDHEN, CDR2 SYDVKM. The length of the CDR3 is 19 residues. With 3 bases clipped from V and 5 bases from J, the junction kept 19 bases outside the gene matches. The entire variable domain, with the rest obtained from reference TRBV28 and TRBJ2-5, is as follows: DVKVTQSSRYLVKRTGEKVFLECVQDMDHENMFWYRQDPGLGLRLIYFSYDVKMKEKGDIPEGYSVSREKKERFSLILESASTNQTSMYLCASSFPPLAGILLAETQYFGPGTRLLVL.